This entry features one T cell receptor beta chain sequence. Its antigen remains unidentified. This table comes from immunoSEQ multiplex PCR, and its TCRdb copy is limited to in-frame clones, with some not included. This sample has more than 400,000 clones; roughly 95% occur once, and the top ten carry less than 0.06%. These data belong to a study of shared clonotypes between healthy human individuals. Notes on the study in general: Rarefaction gave evidence that sorted-subset sequencing remained incomplete despite large depth. A handful of donors showed sharing of roughly 5% of naive CD4 clonotypes.

This CDR3 is 16 amino acids long. From germline, CDR1 is MGHRA and CDR2 YSYEKL. The germline V and J ends were trimmed by 0 bases and 3 bases, with 15 bases remaining between them. Input material: naive CD4+ T cells sorted from blood. Subset described: CD45RA+ positively selected. This sequence was found in a woman aged 30 to 39 in good health. This chain connects TRBV4-1 to TRBJ2-7, with D possibly being TRBD2 (6 bases). CDR3 DNA: TGCGCCAGCAGCCAAGAGCGGCGGGGAGGATTCTACGAGCAGTACTTC. Amino acid sequence: CASSQERRGGFYEQYF.